A single sample gave rise to the 31 T cell receptor beta chains below, sequenced in a study of cytomegalovirus exposure and HLA in healthy donors. Researchers ran the PCR with 60 Vbeta and 13 Jbeta primers. Libraries were prepared by immunoSEQ multiplex PCR; TCRdb keeps only in-frame clonotypes and omits some of them. The sample has around 35,000 clones. Sequenced input: PBMCs. These receptors were taken from a woman aged 40 to 49 in good health and CMV-seropositive.

The gene calls are TRBV9 and TRBJ2-2; D gene unclear. V lost 2 bases and J 7 bases, leaving 12 bases between the germline ends. The CDR3 runs 14 residues. Looked up from germline, CDR1 is SGDLS and CDR2 is YYNGEE. CDR3 DNA sequence: TGTGCCAGCAGCGTTAATGCGCTCGTCGGGGAGCTGTTTTTT. It encodes CASSVNALVGELFF.

This chain connects TRBV14 to TRBJ1-2, with a possible D match to TRBD1 (5 bases). The CDR3 spans 14 residues. Deletions cut 0 bases from V and 2 bases from J, with 7 bases between. The V gene's germline CDR1 is SGHDN and CDR2 FVKESK. The CDR3 DNA follows: TGTGCCAGCAGCCAAGATCGACAGAACTATGGCTACACCTTC. Its translation: CASSQDRQNYGYTF.

The chain has TRBV6-5 and TRBJ1-6, with 7 bases fitting TRBD1. Germline CDR1 reads MNHEY; CDR2 reads SVGAGI. The CDR3 runs to 14 residues. V dropped 4 bases and J dropped 7; count of bases not matched to a gene: 4. The CDR3 spells CASSFGTENSPLHF. In DNA form, the CDR3 reads TGTGCCAGCAGTTTCGGGACAGAGAATTCACCCCTCCACTTT.

J is TRBJ2-5 and V is TRBV5-1, with D perhaps matching TRBD2 (6 bases). Per germline, CDR1 SGHRS and CDR2 YFSETQ. The CDR3 totals 14 residues. V shed 0 bases and J shed 4 bases, with 10 bases lying between them. The CDR3 region is CASSLAVGGETQYF. The CDR3 nucleotides are TGCGCCAGCAGCTTGGCAGTGGGAGGAGAGACCCAGTACTTC. The full variable domain, in which reference TRBV5-1 and TRBJ2-5 provide the parts outside the CDR3, is KAGVTQTPRYLIKTRGQQVTLSCSPISGHRSVSWYQQTPGQGLQFLFEYFSETQRNKGNFPGRFSGRQFSNSRSEMNVSTLELGDSALYLCASSLAVGGETQYFGPGTRLLVL.

The V call is TRBV11-1, the J call TRBJ1-1; unclear D gene. CDR3 length: 13 amino acids. Trimming cost V 5 bases and J 5 bases, with 12 bases left between them. Germline assignment: CDR1 SGHAT and CDR2 FQDESV (reference sequence). The CDR3 nucleotides are TGTGCCAGCAGCCAAGTCCCGGGGACTGAAGCTTTCTTT. Translation gives CASSQVPGTEAFF.

This rearrangement joins TRBV28 to TRBJ2-6; D gene uncertain. V gave up 2 bases and J gave up 0 bases, with 11 bases separating them. CDR1 MDHEN and CDR2 SYDVKM come from the germline V gene. The CDR3 is 17 amino acids. The CDR3 nucleotides read TGTGCCAGCAGTTTACCCACTGCCGGCTCTGGGGCCAACGTCCTGACTTTC. This codes for CASSLPTAGSGANVLTF.

The rearrangement uses TRBV29-1 and TRBJ1-1, with a tentative D call TRBD1 (5 bases). The length of the CDR3 is 15 residues. CDR1 and CDR2 from the germline V gene are SQVTM and ANQGSEA. Deletions cut 3 bases from V and 0 bases from J, with 14 bases between. Written as DNA, the CDR3 is TGCAGCGTTGACCCTGGGCAGGGCATGAACACTGAAGCTTTCTTT. It codes for CSVDPGQGMNTEAFF.

The rearrangement uses TRBV7-9 and TRBJ1-2, with D perhaps matching TRBD1 (6 bases). This CDR3 has 13 amino acids. With 3 bases removed from V and 4 bases from J, the gap between germline ends came to 9 bases. Germline values: CDR1 SEHNR, CDR2 FQNEAQ (reference sequence). In DNA, the CDR3 is TGTGCCAGCAGCTTCGGCAGGGGCTATGGCTACACCTTC. Translation gives CASSFGRGYGYTF.

This rearrangement joins TRBV6-5 to TRBJ2-7, with TRBD2 matching 8 bases. After removal of 4 bases from V and 2 bases from J, the junction contained 7 bases not matched to a gene. The length of the CDR3 is 15 residues. Germline values: CDR1 MNHEY, CDR2 SVGAGI. CDR3 DNA: TGTGCCAGCAGTTCGCCGGGACTAGGGGCCTACGAGCAGTACTTC. Translating it yields CASSSPGLGAYEQYF.

This chain links TRBV4-1 with TRBJ2-6; 10 bases agree with TRBD1. The J segment lost 3 bases and the V segment lost 4 bases, leaving 9 bases of the junction unmatched. Per the germline V gene, CDR1 is MGHRA and CDR2 is YSYEKL. CDR3 length equals 18 residues. The CDR3 DNA reads TGCGCCAGCAGCCCCGAAGGGACAGGGGTTAATGGGGCCAACGTCCTGACTTTC. It codes for CASSPEGTGVNGANVLTF.

J is TRBJ1-5 and V is TRBV7-9; D remains ambiguous. V gave up 5 bases and J gave up 2 bases, with 7 bases separating them. There are 13 residues in the CDR3. The germline gives CDR1 SEHNR, CDR2 FQNEAQ (reference sequence). This chain's CDR3 is CASSPTGNQPQHF. CDR3 sequence (DNA): TGTGCCAGCAGCCCCACGGGCAATCAGCCCCAGCATTTT.

The rearrangement links TRBV9 to TRBJ2-2, with TRBD2 identical over 9 bases. V lost 0 bases, J lost 3 bases, and 3 bases stayed unmatched. CDR1 is SGDLS, CDR2 YYNGEE, per germline. CDR3 length equals 16 residues. In DNA form, the CDR3 reads TGTGCCAGCAGCGTAGTTAGCGGGGGAGACACCGGGGAGCTGTTTTTT. It is translated as CASSVVSGGDTGELFF.

This rearrangement joins TRBV6-1 to TRBJ2-3, with D perhaps matching TRBD2 (5 bases). From germline, CDR1 is MNHNS and CDR2 SASEGT. The CDR3 spans 13 residues. With 4 bases removed from V and 8 bases from J, the gap between germline ends came to 13 bases. CDR3 DNA sequence: TGTGCCAGCAGTGTGGGCGGGCAGGTTACGCAGTATTTT. This sequence encodes CASSVGGQVTQYF.

The rearrangement links TRBV7-9 to TRBJ2-1, with 12 bases matching TRBD2. From germline, CDR1 is SEHNR and CDR2 FQNEAQ (reference sequence). The CDR3 is made up of 18 amino acids. Trimming at V came to 0 bases and at J to 4 bases, leaving 7 bases not matched to a gene. The CDR3 coding sequence is TGTGCCAGCAGCTTAGCAGTGCGACTAGCGGGAGCTTACAATGAGCAGTTCTTC. It translates to CASSLAVRLAGAYNEQFF.

The V call is TRBV7-2, the J call TRBJ2-2; D is perhaps TRBD1 (6 bases). The germline V gene has CDR1 SGHTA and CDR2 FQGNSA. The CDR3 runs 17 residues. Trimming removed 3 bases at V and 5 bases at J, with 19 bases between. CDR3 amino acids: CASSLAVGTLVTGELFF. The DNA for the CDR3 is TGTGCCAGCAGCTTGGCGGTCGGGACACTTGTGACCGGGGAGCTGTTTTTT. Variable domain in full (rest from reference TRBV7-2 and TRBJ2-2): GAGVSQSPSNKVTEKGKDVELRCDPISGHTALYWYRQSLGQGLEFLIYFQGNSAPDKSGLPSDRFSAERTGGSVSTLTIQRTQQEDSAVYLCASSLAVGTLVTGELFFGEGSRLTVL.

The rearrangement uses TRBV7-6 and TRBJ1-1; D is unresolved. The V gene's germline CDR1 is SGHVS and CDR2 FNYEAQ. This CDR3 region has 13 residues. The V and J ends lost 1 base and 5 bases respectively, with 8 bases between them. The CDR3 here is CASSLDFATEAFF. The CDR3 DNA sequence: TGTGCCAGCAGCTTAGACTTCGCGACTGAAGCTTTCTTT.

CDR3 sequence reads: CAIRRLAGSTDTQYF. The CDR3 coding sequence is TGTGCCATCAGACGACTAGCGGGATCCACAGATACGCAGTATTTT. The chain carries TRBV10-3 and TRBJ2-3; TRBD2 agrees at 11 bases. Trimming cost V 6 bases and J 2 bases; bases outside gene matches: 4. Germline V CDR1 and CDR2: ENHRY, SYGVKD. This CDR3 contains 15 residues.

On this clone: The germline gene is not matched at one end of the junction; a read error may be the cause. This sequence joins TRBV25-1 and TRBJ1-2, with 8 bases fitting TRBD1. The CDR3 totals 13 residues. Germline V gives CDR1 MGHDK, CDR2 SYGVNS. The CDR3 DNA follows: TGTGCCAGCAGTGAGGACAGGGTCTATGGCTACGCCTTC. Its translation: CASSEDRVYGYAF.

In terms of frequency, this clone is medium-sized. The chain combines TRBV7-9 with TRBJ2-6, with TRBD1 matching 12 bases. There are 17 residues in the CDR3. Germline V gene data show CDR1 as SEHNR and CDR2 as FQNEAQ (reference sequence). Trimming removed 6 bases from V and 2 bases from J; junction bases left unmatched: 5. The CDR3 region has the DNA TGTGCCAGCAGTCTCGGGACAGGGGGCGCTGGGGCCAACGTCCTGACTTTC. Translated: CASSLGTGGAGANVLTF.

V usage is TRBV19 and J usage is TRBJ1-2, with D hard to call. Germline assignment: CDR1 LNHDA and CDR2 SQIVND (reference sequence). CDR3 length: 13 residues. Trimming left V 2 bases short and J 7 bases short, with 11 bases between. The CDR3 DNA reads TGTGCCAGTAGTATACCTGCCGGAGGTGGCTACACCTTC. Protein sequence: CASSIPAGGGYTF.

The chain carries TRBV6-4 and TRBJ2-1; the match to TRBD2 covers 12 bases. The CDR3 consists of 14 residues. V shed 5 bases, J shed 8 bases, and the junction held 4 bases outside the gene matches. Germline V gene sequence: CDR1 MRHNA, CDR2 SNTAGT. This CDR3 reads CASSLLAGGDEQFF. The CDR3 region has the DNA TGTGCCAGCAGTCTTCTAGCGGGAGGGGATGAGCAGTTCTTC.

The chain has TRBV6-1 and TRBJ2-1; a weak D match, TRBD2 (6 bases). Per germline, CDR1 MNHNS and CDR2 SASEGT. Trimming removed 4 bases at V and 1 base at J, with 11 bases between. This CDR3 region has 15 residues. In DNA, the CDR3 is TGTGCCAGCAGTGCCGGGAGTGGTTCCTACAATGAGCAGTTCTTC. Its protein is CASSAGSGSYNEQFF.

The chain employs TRBV5-1 and TRBJ2-1; TRBD2 matches at 8 bases. V lost 4 bases and J lost 4; bases outside the gene matches: 10. The CDR3 sequence is 16 residues long. CDR1 and CDR2 (germline): SGHRS, YFSETQ. CDR3 residues: CASSGNRQRGYNEQFF. The CDR3 bases are TGCGCCAGCAGCGGAAACAGGCAGCGGGGGTACAATGAGCAGTTCTTC.

The chain is built from TRBV7-3 and TRBJ2-7; 7 nucleotides line up with TRBD1. Losses at the gene ends were 6 bases for V and 3 bases for J; bases not matched to a gene: 5. The CDR3 is 13 amino acids. Looked up from germline, CDR1 is SGHTA and CDR2 is FQGTGA. The CDR3 loop reads CASSEGANYEQYF. The CDR3 DNA is TGTGCCAGCAGTGAGGGGGCCAACTACGAGCAGTACTTC.

This chain connects TRBV19 to TRBJ2-5, with 8 bases matching TRBD2. Germline CDR1 is LNHDA and CDR2 is SQIVND (reference sequence). The V segment lost 5 bases and the J segment 3 bases; nucleotides outside the gene matches: 5. This CDR3 region has 14 residues. The DNA of the CDR3 is TGTGCCAGTAGTCAATCACTAGCGGAAGAGACCCAGTACTTC. This translates into CASSQSLAEETQYF.

The V call is TRBV7-8, the J call TRBJ2-4; 7 bases are a match to TRBD1. Per germline, CDR1 SGHVS and CDR2 FQNEAQ. The CDR3 runs 15 residues. J gave up 4 bases and V 1 base, and 4 bases lay outside the gene matches. CDR3 sequence reads: CASSLGGQIKNIQYF. CDR3 nucleotide sequence: TGTGCCAGCAGCTTAGGGGGACAGATTAAAAACATTCAGTACTTC.

V usage is TRBV6-1 and J usage is TRBJ2-1; tentatively, D is TRBD1 (5 bases). The CDR3 length is 15 residues. Germline lookup yields CDR1 MNHNS and CDR2 SASEGT. Trimming took 4 bases from V and 7 from J, leaving 17 bases between them. CDR3 bases: TGTGCCAGCAGTGGGCGACAGTCCCTATGGAATGAGCAGTTCTTC. Its translation is CASSGRQSLWNEQFF.

This chain connects TRBV28 to TRBJ1-5; D is ambiguous. From germline, CDR1 is MDHEN and CDR2 SYDVKM. The length of the CDR3 is 15 residues. V lost 6 bases to trimming and J lost 3 bases, with 15 bases between them. CDR3 sequence: CASSPWRGTNQPQHF. The CDR3 DNA is TGTGCCAGCAGCCCATGGCGGGGAACCAATCAGCCCCAGCATTTT.

The chain employs TRBV10-1 and TRBJ2-7; 12 positions agree with TRBD2. Losses at the gene ends were 8 bases for V and 2 bases for J; bases not matched to a gene: 10. The CDR3 runs to 16 residues. Germline CDR1 is WNHNN and CDR2 is SYGVQD (reference sequence). DNA of the CDR3: TGCGCCAGCTTCGGACTAGCGGGGTCGTTAGCCTACGAGCAGTACTTC. Its protein product is CASFGLAGSLAYEQYF.

The chain joins TRBV7-9 to TRBJ2-1; 7 nucleotides line up with TRBD2. The CDR3 totals 13 residues. V lost 6 bases, J lost 9 bases, and 8 bases stayed unmatched. CDR1 and CDR2 (germline): SEHNR, FQNEAQ (reference sequence). The CDR3 DNA is TGTGCCAGCAGTCATAATACGGGGGGTGAGCAGTTCTTC. This gives the protein CASSHNTGGEQFF. The complete variable domain, with remaining parts taken from reference TRBV7-9 and TRBJ2-1, reads DTGVSQNPRHKITKRGQNVTFRCDPISEHNRLYWYRQTLGQGPEFLTYFQNEAQLEKSRLLSDRFSAERPKGSFSTLEIQRTEQGDSAMYLCASSHNTGGEQFFGPGTRLTVL.

The CDR3 is CASSLGGGARTEAFF. The CDR3 DNA sequence: TGTGCCAGCAGCTTAGGGGGCGGAGCGAGGACTGAAGCTTTCTTT. The chain couples TRBV7-9 to TRBJ1-1, with a possible D match to TRBD1 (5 bases). In germline, CDR1 is SEHNR, CDR2 FQNEAQ (reference sequence). V was clipped by 1 base and J by 5 bases, with 14 bases between them. The CDR3 consists of 15 residues.